These 17 T cell receptor beta chains were sequenced from one sample in a study of regulatory T cells in long-lasting Graves disease. Researchers made TCR beta libraries by using iRepertoire HTBI primers and running Arm-PCR on CDR3 regions. TCRdb called the multiplex PCR reads again in MiXCR, with one record for every CDR3 protein. In the table there are 370,000 or so distinct CDR3 sequences, roughly 17% of which are singletons. Time point in this sample: newly diagnosed GD, antithyroid drugs for less than 3 months. After RNA was extracted from PBMCs, the TCR library was made from it. These sequences were also reported in another study, on T cells in Graves' hyperthyroidism and ophthalmopathy.

Specimen: peripheral blood mononuclear cells (PBMCs), collected at new diagnosis, from a patient treated with antithyroid drugs. The receptors originated from a woman aged 18-35 years with Graves disease.

This clonotype was recorded at least ten times. The chain has TRBV28 and TRBJ2-5, with 9 bases fitting TRBD1. The CDR3 extends over 18 amino acids. Germline lookup yields CDR1 MDHEN and CDR2 SYDVKM. V trimming: 6 bases; J trimming: 2 bases; junction bases outside the gene matches: 16. CDR3 DNA sequence: TGTGCCAGCAGATTCACCCGGGGATCTGGGACAGGGCAAGAGACCCAGTACTTC. Translation gives CASRFTRGSGTGQETQYF.

This chain joins TRBV20-1 and TRBJ2-6; 7 nucleotides agree with TRBD1. The germline CDR1 and CDR2 sequences are DFQATT and SNEGSKA (reference sequence). This CDR3 has 14 amino acids. The V and J ends lost 6 bases and 2 bases, in that order; junction bases with no gene match: 4. The DNA of the CDR3 is TGCAGTGCCCCGGACAGGACTGGGGCCAACGTCCTGACTTTC. The encoded protein is CSAPDRTGANVLTF.

The sample holds a few counts of this clonotype. The chain uses TRBV25-1 and TRBJ1-1; TRBD1 might be the D (5 bases). The germline V and J ends were trimmed by 11 bases and 0 bases, with 16 bases remaining between them. Germline lookup yields CDR1 MGHDK and CDR2 SYGVNS. The CDR3 extends over 14 amino acids. CDR3 in DNA: TGTGCCTCCAGAGATCCCAGGGTGAACACTGAAGCTTTCTTT. Protein product: CASRDPRVNTEAFF.

This clonotype came up many times. The gene calls are TRBV28 and TRBJ2-5; TRBD2 is a possible D gene (5 bases). Trimming removed 6 bases from V and 2 bases from J, with 19 bases in between. CDR1 and CDR2 (germline): MDHEN, SYDVKM. This CDR3 has 16 amino acids. The CDR3 loop reads CASRPRFRADQETQYF. CDR3 nucleotides: TGTGCCAGCAGACCCCGGTTTCGAGCGGATCAAGAGACCCAGTACTTC.

This clonotype was counted only a few times. This chain joins TRBV30 and TRBJ2-2; the D is unclear. Trimming removed 2 bases from V and 0 bases from J, with 1 base in between. The CDR3 has 12 residues. In germline, CDR1 is GTSNPN, CDR2 SVGIG (reference sequence). The CDR3: CAWSPNTGELFF. The CDR3 bases are TGTGCCTGGAGTCCGAACACCGGGGAGCTGTTTTTT.

A word on this clonotype: This may come from a read error, since a much larger clone is one base off. V gene TRBV5-5 combines with J gene TRBJ1-1; D is unclear. Germline V lookup: CDR1 SGHKS, CDR2 YYEKEE (reference sequence). This CDR3 contains 13 residues. V lost 7 bases to trimming and J lost 5 bases, with 15 bases between them. The CDR3, as DNA: TGTGCCAGCGTCGCGGACCGACGAACTGAAGCTTTCTTT. Translated, it gives CASVADRRTEAFF.

The table lists this clonotype with a count of one. Since a much larger clone is just one base distant, this may be a read error. The CDR3 DNA reads as TGTGCCAGCTTGGGCGGGGAGACCCAGTACTTC. Amino acid sequence: CASLGGETQYF. The chain joins TRBV19 to TRBJ2-5; a possible D gene is TRBD2 (5 bases). The germline V gene has CDR1 LNHDA and CDR2 SQIVND (reference sequence). Trimming stripped 9 bases from V and 5 bases from J, with 10 bases between. This CDR3 is built from 11 residues.

This clonotype was seen only a few times. The chain carries TRBV28 and TRBJ2-2; 7 bases agree with TRBD1. V shed 6 bases, J shed 4 bases, and the junction held 8 bases outside the gene matches. The CDR3 runs 15 residues. Looked up from germline, CDR1 is MDHEN and CDR2 is SYDVKM. The CDR3 loop is CASRPQGPSTGELFF. DNA of the CDR3: TGTGCCAGCAGGCCACAGGGGCCTAGCACCGGGGAGCTGTTTTTT.

J is TRBJ1-5 and V is TRBV5-6; 8 bases are a match to TRBD1. The germline gives CDR1 SGHDT, CDR2 YYEEEE. The CDR3 is made up of 14 amino acids. Unmatched junction bases numbered 5, after V lost 2 bases and J lost 7 bases. The CDR3 coding sequence is TGTGCCAGCAGCTTCAGGACAGGGTACCAGCCCCAGCATTTT. Translation gives CASSFRTGYQPQHF.

The table lists this clonotype with a few counts. The J gene is TRBJ2-2, the V gene TRBV6-6; no firm D call. Germline V gives CDR1 MNHNY, CDR2 SVGAGI (reference sequence). The germline V and J ends were trimmed by 0 bases and 7 bases, with 6 bases remaining between them. CDR3 length equals 13 residues. This chain's CDR3 is CASSYSVGGELFF. CDR3 DNA: TGTGCCAGCAGTTACTCGGTGGGCGGGGAGCTGTTTTTT.

The table lists this clonotype with many counts. The V call is TRBV18, the J call TRBJ1-1; weak D call: TRBD1 (6 bases). Germline V CDR1 and CDR2: KGHSH, LQKENI. The CDR3 is made up of 13 amino acids. Trimming shortened V by 6 bases and J by 1 base, and 9 bases separated the two germline ends. CDR3 loop: CASSGQSNTEAFF. The DNA of the CDR3 is TGTGCCAGCTCGGGACAATCGAACACTGAAGCTTTCTTT.

This clonotype was seen only a few times. The chain employs TRBV4-1 and TRBJ2-2; no reliable D call. Germline V gene data show CDR1 as MGHRA and CDR2 as YSYEKL. Deletions cut 1 base from V and 5 bases from J, with 8 bases between. This CDR3 is 14 amino acids long. The CDR3 region is CASSQGTWTGELFF. DNA of the CDR3: TGCGCCAGCAGCCAAGGTACATGGACCGGGGAGCTGTTTTTT.

The rearrangement links TRBV12-3 or TRBV12-4 to TRBJ1-2; D ambiguous. This CDR3 region has 13 residues. Trimming took off 3 bases at V and 2 bases at J, with 7 bases between the two ends. CDR3 residues: CASSFQQNYGYTF. CDR3 nucleotides: TGTGCCAGCAGTTTTCAACAGAACTATGGCTACACCTTC.

The rearrangement links TRBV6-1 to TRBJ2-1; the match to TRBD1 covers 8 bases. The CDR3 loop spans 15 amino acids. Germline V gene data show CDR1 as MNHNS and CDR2 as SASEGT. V trimming: 4 bases; J trimming: 4 bases; junction bases outside the gene matches: 6. The CDR3 sequence: CASSAPTGGYNEQFF. For the CDR3, the DNA is TGTGCCAGCAGTGCCCCAACAGGGGGGTACAATGAGCAGTTCTTC.

This clonotype appeared many times. V gene TRBV28 combines with J gene TRBJ2-1; D may be TRBD1 (6 bases). The CDR3 is 14 amino acids. V was cut by 5 bases and J by 4 bases, with 12 bases left in between. CDR1 MDHEN and CDR2 SYDVKM come from the germline V gene. The CDR3 coding sequence is TGTGCCAGCAGTCCCCCGGGACAATACAATGAGCAGTTCTTC. Protein sequence: CASSPPGQYNEQFF.

This clonotype was seen many times. The CDR3 DNA reads as TGTGCCAGCAGTTTAGGGGGACGGGGGCCCTACGAGCAGTACTTC. Translating gives CASSLGGRGPYEQYF. The rearrangement links TRBV28 to TRBJ2-7; perhaps D is TRBD1 or TRBD2 (6 bases each). CDR1 and CDR2 from the germline V gene are MDHEN and SYDVKM. The CDR3 runs 15 residues. V was pared by 2 bases and J by 2 bases, with 13 bases between. The variable domain in full, completed from reference TRBV28 and TRBJ2-7, reads DVKVTQSSRYLVKRTGEKVFLECVQDMDHENMFWYRQDPGLGLRLIYFSYDVKMKEKGDIPEGYSVSREKKERFSLILESASTNQTSMYLCASSLGGRGPYEQYFGPGTRLTVT.

This clonotype was counted many times. This rearrangement joins TRBV6-2 or TRBV6-3 to TRBJ2-3; no firm D call. In germline, CDR1 is MNHEY, CDR2 SVGEGT. Trimming removed 5 bases at V and 2 bases at J, with 17 bases between. CDR3 length: 16 amino acids. The CDR3 is CASSQSPSELTDTQYF. The CDR3 DNA reads TGTGCCAGCAGTCAGTCCCCGTCGGAACTCACAGATACGCAGTATTTT.